Below are 11 T cell receptor beta chains sequenced from a single sample in a study of T-cell memory formation after mild COVID-19. TCRdb fed the 5' RACE reads into MiXCR, producing one record per CDR3 protein. The table lists some 160,000 distinct CDR3 sequences, 10% to 15% of them singletons, with 2.5% to 3.5% in the top ten. Source material: PBMCs or a T cell subset sorted from them (not recorded which). These receptors came from a man aged 18 to 35 who had mild COVID-19 (a few samples of this study predate the infection). Cell type and time point are not known.

There are a few counts of this clonotype. This CDR3 reads CASSSPRTEETQYF. In DNA form, the CDR3 reads TGTGCCAGCAGCTCCCCACGGACAGAAGAGACCCAGTACTTC. The chain combines TRBV11-3 with TRBJ2-5; possibly TRBD1 for D (6 bases). The germline V and J ends were trimmed by 4 bases and 3 bases, with 12 bases remaining between them. Germline CDR1 SGHNT, CDR2 YENEEA. The CDR3 covers 14 residues. The entire variable domain, with the rest obtained from reference TRBV11-3 and TRBJ2-5, is as follows: EAGVVQSPRYKIIEKKQPVAFWCNPISGHNTLYWYLQNLGQGPELLIRYENEEAVDDSQLPKDRFSAERLKGVDSTLKIQPAELGDSAVYLCASSSPRTEETQYFGPGTRLLVL.

This clonotype was seen a handful of times. The chain joins TRBV18 to TRBJ2-4, with 9 bases lining up with TRBD1. Germline-derived CDR1 and CDR2 are KGHSH and LQKENI. The CDR3 sequence is 15 residues long. V trimming: 3 bases; J trimming: 5 bases; junction bases outside the gene matches: 5. The CDR3 DNA reads TGTGCCAGCTCACCGCCGACAGGGGGGGAAAACATTCAGTACTTC. As protein: CASSPPTGGENIQYF.

V is TRBV4-1 and J is TRBJ2-2, with 12 bases aligning to TRBD1. The V and J ends lost 6 bases and 7 bases, in that order; junction bases with no gene match: 9. The CDR3 has 16 residues. Germline V gene sequence: CDR1 MGHRA, CDR2 YSYEKL. CDR3 in DNA: TGCGCCAGCAGGAGAGGGACAGGGGGCTTTGTCGGGGAGCTGTTTTTT. It translates to CASRRGTGGFVGELFF.

The chain has TRBV7-2 and TRBJ1-4; D is perhaps TRBD1 (6 bases). V lost 1 base and J 7 bases, leaving 16 bases between the germline ends. Germline V gene data show CDR1 as SGHTA and CDR2 as FQGNSA. The CDR3 runs to 16 residues. The CDR3 DNA is TGTGCCAGCAGCTTAGGGTTGGGCAGGGGTAGTGAAAAACTGTTTTTT. The encoded protein is CASSLGLGRGSEKLFF.

A few counts support this clonotype. Sequence at one end of the junction differs from germline and may be a read error. The chain uses TRBV7-9 and TRBJ2-5, with D unresolved. The CDR3 has 10 amino acids. Germline-derived CDR1 and CDR2 are SEHNR and FQNEAQ (reference sequence). The CDR3 coding sequence is TGTGCCAGCCACCAGGAGACCCAGTACTTC. This codes for CASHQETQYF.

A few counts support this clonotype. The chain links TRBV7-9 to TRBJ2-3, with TRBD1 identical over 11 bases. The germline V gene encodes CDR1 SEHNR and CDR2 FQNEAQ (reference sequence). CDR3 size: 16 residues. The junction had 5 bases not matched to a gene; V was cut back by 4 bases and J by 2 bases. This CDR3 reads CASSSRTGGATDTQYF. CDR3 nucleotide sequence: TGTGCCAGCAGCTCAAGGACAGGGGGCGCCACAGATACGCAGTATTTT.

This clonotype was detected many times. CDR3 nucleotide sequence: TGCGCCAGCAGCCTGGACAGGGGAGGCCTTGGGGGGCAGTACTTC. Translation: CASSLDRGGLGGQYF. The V gene is TRBV5-1, the J gene TRBJ2-7; 9 bases are shared with TRBD1. This CDR3 has 15 amino acids. CDR1 is SGHRS and CDR2 is YFSETQ in the germline V gene. J lost 9 bases, V lost 4 bases, and 14 bases had no gene match.

The CDR3 spells CASSQVLGAGYTF. The CDR3 DNA follows: TGCGCCAGCAGCCAAGTCTTGGGGGCGGGCTACACCTTC. The chain combines TRBV4-3 with TRBJ1-2, with a possible D match to TRBD1 (6 bases). The CDR3 has 13 amino acids. The germline V gene has CDR1 LGHNA and CDR2 YSLEER. V dropped 1 base and J dropped 8 bases, with 11 bases sitting between them.

The rearrangement joins TRBV20-1 to TRBJ2-3, with D hard to call. V lost 6 bases and J lost 10, with 17 bases in between. The CDR3 runs to 12 residues. CDR1 is DFQATT and CDR2 is SNEGSKA in the germline V gene (reference sequence). The CDR3 loop is CSAVRRPAPQYF. For the CDR3, the DNA is TGCAGTGCCGTACGCCGCCCCGCCCCGCAGTATTTT.

This chain joins TRBV20-1 and TRBJ2-5; D might be TRBD1 (6 bases). CDR1 and CDR2 (germline): DFQATT, SNEGSKA (reference sequence). V lost 4 bases to trimming and J lost 4 bases, with 13 bases between them. This CDR3 region has 13 residues. The CDR3: CSANNRAGETQYF. CDR3 nucleotide sequence: TGCAGTGCTAACAACAGGGCGGGAGAGACCCAGTACTTC.

The table lists this clonotype with a few counts. The gene calls are TRBV6-2 or TRBV6-3 and TRBJ2-1; D is possibly TRBD2 (6 bases). CDR1 is MNHEY, CDR2 SVGEGT, per germline. V lost 7 bases and J lost 2, with 12 bases in between. This CDR3 region has 14 residues. The CDR3 loop is CASTGEVTYNEQFF. The CDR3 DNA reads TGTGCCAGCACGGGAGAGGTTACCTACAATGAGCAGTTCTTC.